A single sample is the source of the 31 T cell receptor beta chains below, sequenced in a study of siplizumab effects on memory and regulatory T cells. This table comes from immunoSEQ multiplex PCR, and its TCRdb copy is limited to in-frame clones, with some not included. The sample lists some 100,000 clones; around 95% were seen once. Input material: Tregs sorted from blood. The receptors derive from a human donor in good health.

The CDR3 reads CASSFRGQIEAFF. CDR3 bases: TGTGCCAGCAGTTTTAGGGGACAGATTGAAGCTTTCTTT. V gene TRBV27 combines with J gene TRBJ1-1; 7 nucleotides agree with TRBD1. The CDR3 runs to 13 residues. Germline CDR1 and CDR2: MNHEY and SMNVEV (reference sequence). J lost 7 bases, V lost 3 bases, and 5 bases had no gene match.

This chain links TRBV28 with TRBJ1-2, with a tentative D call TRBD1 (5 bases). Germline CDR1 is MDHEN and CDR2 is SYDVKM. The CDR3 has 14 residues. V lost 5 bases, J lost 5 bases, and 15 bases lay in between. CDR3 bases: TGTGCCAGCAGTCGCCTGCGGCAGGGATATGGCTACACCTTC. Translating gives CASSRLRQGYGYTF.

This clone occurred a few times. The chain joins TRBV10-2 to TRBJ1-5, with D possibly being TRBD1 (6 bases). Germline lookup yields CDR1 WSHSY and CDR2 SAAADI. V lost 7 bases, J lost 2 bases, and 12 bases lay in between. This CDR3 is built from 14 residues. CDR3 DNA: TGCGCCAGCATGGACAGTCTAGGCAATCAGCCCCAGCATTTT. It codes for CASMDSLGNQPQHF.

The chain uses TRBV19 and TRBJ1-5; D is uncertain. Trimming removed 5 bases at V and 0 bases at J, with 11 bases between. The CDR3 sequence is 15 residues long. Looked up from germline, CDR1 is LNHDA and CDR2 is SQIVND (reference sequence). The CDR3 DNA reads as TGTGCCAGTAGTTTTGGAATAAATAGCAATCAGCCCCAGCATTTT. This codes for CASSFGINSNQPQHF. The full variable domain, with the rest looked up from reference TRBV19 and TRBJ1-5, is DGGITQSPKYLFRKEGQNVTLSCEQNLNHDAMYWYRQDPGQGLRLIYYSQIVNDFQKGDIAEGYSVSREKKESFPLTVTSAQKNPTAFYLCASSFGINSNQPQHFGDGTRLSIL.

The CDR3 is CASRLRGGIYEQYF. CDR3 bases: TGTGCCAGCAGGCTGAGAGGGGGGATCTACGAGCAGTACTTC. This chain connects TRBV5-6 to TRBJ2-7, with D possibly called TRBD1 or TRBD2 (6 bases each). The V gene lost 5 bases and the J gene lost 3 bases, with 15 bases spanning the gap. CDR1 and CDR2 from the germline V gene are SGHDT and YYEEEE. The CDR3 has 14 residues. The full variable domain, its missing parts supplied by reference TRBV5-6 and TRBJ2-7, is DAGVTQSPTHLIKTRGQQVTLRCSPKSGHDTVSWYQQALGQGPQFIFQYYEEEERQRGNFPDRFSGHQFPNYSSELNVNALLLGDSALYLCASRLRGGIYEQYFGPGTRLTVT.

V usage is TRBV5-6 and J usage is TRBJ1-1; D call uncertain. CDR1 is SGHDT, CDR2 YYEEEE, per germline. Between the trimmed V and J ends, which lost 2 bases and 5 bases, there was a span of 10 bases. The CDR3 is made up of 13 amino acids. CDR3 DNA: TGTGCCAGCAGCTTCTCCCGGGTAACTGAAGCTTTCTTT. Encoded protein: CASSFSRVTEAFF. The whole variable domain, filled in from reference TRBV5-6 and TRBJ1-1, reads DAGVTQSPTHLIKTRGQQVTLRCSPKSGHDTVSWYQQALGQGPQFIFQYYEEEERQRGNFPDRFSGHQFPNYSSELNVNALLLGDSALYLCASSFSRVTEAFFGQGTRLTVV.

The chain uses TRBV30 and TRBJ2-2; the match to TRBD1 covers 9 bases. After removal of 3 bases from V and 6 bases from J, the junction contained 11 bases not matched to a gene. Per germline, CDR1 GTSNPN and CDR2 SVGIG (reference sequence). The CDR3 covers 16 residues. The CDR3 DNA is TGTGCCTGGAGCTTCCCCTGGACAGGGGCGCCCGGGGAGCTGTTTTTT. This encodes CAWSFPWTGAPGELFF.

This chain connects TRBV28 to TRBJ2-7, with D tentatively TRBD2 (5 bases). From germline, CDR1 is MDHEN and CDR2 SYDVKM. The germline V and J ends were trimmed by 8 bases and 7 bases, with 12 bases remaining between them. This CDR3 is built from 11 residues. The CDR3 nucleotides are TGTGCCAGCCTCGGAGGCTTAGAGCAGTACTTC. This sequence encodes CASLGGLEQYF.

In nucleotides, the CDR3 is TGTGCCAGTAGTGGAGGAGCTGGGGCCAACGTCCTGACTTTC. Its protein is CASSGGAGANVLTF. The chain employs TRBV19 and TRBJ2-6, with a possible D match to TRBD2 (5 bases). Looked up from germline, CDR1 is LNHDA and CDR2 is SQIVND (reference sequence). The CDR3 runs 14 residues. V shed 5 bases and J shed 2 bases, with 7 bases lying between them.

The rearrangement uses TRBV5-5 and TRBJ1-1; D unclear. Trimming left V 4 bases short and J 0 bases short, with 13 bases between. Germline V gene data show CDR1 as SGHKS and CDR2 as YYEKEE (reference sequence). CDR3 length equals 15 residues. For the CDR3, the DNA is TGTGCCAGCAGCCCGGTGGGCAGACTGAACACTGAAGCTTTCTTT. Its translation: CASSPVGRLNTEAFF.

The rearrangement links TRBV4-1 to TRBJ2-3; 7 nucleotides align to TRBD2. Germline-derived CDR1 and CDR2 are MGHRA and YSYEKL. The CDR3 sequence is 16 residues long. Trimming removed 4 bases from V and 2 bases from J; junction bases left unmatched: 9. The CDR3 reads CASSPGLGQITDTQYF. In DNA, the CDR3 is TGCGCCAGCAGCCCTGGACTAGGGCAGATCACAGATACGCAGTATTTT.

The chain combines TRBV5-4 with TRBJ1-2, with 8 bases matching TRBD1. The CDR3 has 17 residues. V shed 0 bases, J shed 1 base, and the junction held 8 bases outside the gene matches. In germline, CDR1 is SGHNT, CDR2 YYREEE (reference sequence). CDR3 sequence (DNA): TGTGCCAGCAGCTTGGGAGGGACAGGTACTATTAACTATGGCTACACCTTC. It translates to CASSLGGTGTINYGYTF.

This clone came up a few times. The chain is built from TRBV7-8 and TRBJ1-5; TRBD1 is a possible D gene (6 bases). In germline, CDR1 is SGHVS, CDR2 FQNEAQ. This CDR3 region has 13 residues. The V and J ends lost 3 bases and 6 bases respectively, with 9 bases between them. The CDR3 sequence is CASSLRGAQPQHF. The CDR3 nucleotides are TGTGCCAGCAGCTTGAGGGGGGCTCAGCCCCAGCATTTT. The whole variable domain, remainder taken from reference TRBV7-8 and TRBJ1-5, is GAGVSQSPRYKVAKRGQDVALRCDPISGHVSLFWYQQALGQGPEFLTYFQNEAQLDKSGLPSDRFFAERPEGSVSTLKIQRTQQEDSAVYLCASSLRGAQPQHFGDGTRLSIL.

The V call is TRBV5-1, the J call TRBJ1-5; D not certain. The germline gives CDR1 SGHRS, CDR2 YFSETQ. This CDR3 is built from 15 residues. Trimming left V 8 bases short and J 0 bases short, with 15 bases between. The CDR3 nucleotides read TGCGCCAGTTCCCTTGGGCAGACTAGCAATCAGCCCCAGCATTTT. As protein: CASSLGQTSNQPQHF.

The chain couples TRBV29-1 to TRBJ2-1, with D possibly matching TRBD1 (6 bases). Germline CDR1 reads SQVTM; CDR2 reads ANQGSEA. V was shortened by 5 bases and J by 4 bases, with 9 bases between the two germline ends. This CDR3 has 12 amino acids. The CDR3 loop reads CSVITGYNEQFF. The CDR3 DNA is TGCAGCGTTATAACAGGGTACAATGAGCAGTTCTTC.

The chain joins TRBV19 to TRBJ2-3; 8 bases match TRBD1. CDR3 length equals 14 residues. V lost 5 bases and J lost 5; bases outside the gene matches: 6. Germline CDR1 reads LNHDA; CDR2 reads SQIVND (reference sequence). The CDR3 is CASSSPTGVDTQYF. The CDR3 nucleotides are TGTGCCAGTAGTTCCCCGACAGGGGTAGATACGCAGTATTTT.

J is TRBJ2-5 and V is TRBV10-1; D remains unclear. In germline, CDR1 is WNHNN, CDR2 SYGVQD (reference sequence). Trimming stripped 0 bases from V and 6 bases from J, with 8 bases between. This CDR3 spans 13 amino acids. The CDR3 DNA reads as TGCGCCAGCAGTGAGTCGTGGGTGAAGACCCAGTACTTC. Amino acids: CASSESWVKTQYF.

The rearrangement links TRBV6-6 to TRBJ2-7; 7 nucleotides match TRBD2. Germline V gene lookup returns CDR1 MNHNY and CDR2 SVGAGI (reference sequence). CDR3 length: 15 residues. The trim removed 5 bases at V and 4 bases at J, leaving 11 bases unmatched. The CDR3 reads CASSHTSASLYEQYF. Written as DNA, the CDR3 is TGTGCCAGCAGTCACACTAGCGCCTCCCTGTACGAGCAGTACTTC.

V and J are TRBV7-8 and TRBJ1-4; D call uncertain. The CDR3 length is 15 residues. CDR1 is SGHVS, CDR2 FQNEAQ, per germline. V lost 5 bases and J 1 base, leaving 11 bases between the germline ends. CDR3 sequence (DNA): TGTGCCAGCAGCCCTTGGGAGGGAACTAATGAAAAACTGTTTTTT. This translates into CASSPWEGTNEKLFF.

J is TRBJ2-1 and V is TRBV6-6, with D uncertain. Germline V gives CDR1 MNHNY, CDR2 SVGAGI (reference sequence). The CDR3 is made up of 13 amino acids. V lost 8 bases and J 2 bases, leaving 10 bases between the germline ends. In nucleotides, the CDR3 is TGTGCCAGCGGATATAGAGCCTACAATGAGCAGTTCTTC. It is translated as CASGYRAYNEQFF.

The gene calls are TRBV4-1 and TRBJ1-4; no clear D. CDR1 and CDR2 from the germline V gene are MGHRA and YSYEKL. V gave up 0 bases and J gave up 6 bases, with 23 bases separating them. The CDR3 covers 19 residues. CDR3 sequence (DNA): TGCGCCAGCAGCCAAGATAATAGCCGGGGTCGAATCAGCGATGAAAAACTGTTTTTT. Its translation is CASSQDNSRGRISDEKLFF.

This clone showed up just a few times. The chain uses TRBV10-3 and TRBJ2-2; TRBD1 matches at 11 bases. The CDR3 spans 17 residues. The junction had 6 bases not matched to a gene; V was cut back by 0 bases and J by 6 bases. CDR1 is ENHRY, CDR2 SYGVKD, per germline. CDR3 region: CAISESTAGQGAGELFF. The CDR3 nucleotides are TGTGCCATCAGTGAGTCTACGGCGGGACAGGGGGCCGGGGAGCTGTTTTTT.

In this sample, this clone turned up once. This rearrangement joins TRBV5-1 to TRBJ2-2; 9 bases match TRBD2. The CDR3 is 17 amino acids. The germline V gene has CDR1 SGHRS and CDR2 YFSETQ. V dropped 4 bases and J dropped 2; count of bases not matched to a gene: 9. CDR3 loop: CASSRRTSVLNTGELFF. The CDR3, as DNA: TGCGCCAGCAGCCGAAGGACTAGCGTCCTAAACACCGGGGAGCTGTTTTTT.

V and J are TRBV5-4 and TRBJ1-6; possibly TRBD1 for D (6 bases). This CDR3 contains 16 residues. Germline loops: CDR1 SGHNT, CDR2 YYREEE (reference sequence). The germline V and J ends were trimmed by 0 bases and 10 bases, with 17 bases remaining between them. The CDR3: CASSLVTGLAKSPLHF. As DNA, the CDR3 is TGTGCCAGCAGCTTGGTTACAGGGCTAGCAAAATCACCCCTCCACTTT. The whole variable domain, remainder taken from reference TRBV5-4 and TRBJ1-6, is ETGVTQSPTHLIKTRGQQVTLRCSSQSGHNTVSWYQQALGQGPQFIFQYYREEENGRGNFPPRFSGLQFPNYSSELNVNALELDDSALYLCASSLVTGLAKSPLHFGNGTRLTVT.

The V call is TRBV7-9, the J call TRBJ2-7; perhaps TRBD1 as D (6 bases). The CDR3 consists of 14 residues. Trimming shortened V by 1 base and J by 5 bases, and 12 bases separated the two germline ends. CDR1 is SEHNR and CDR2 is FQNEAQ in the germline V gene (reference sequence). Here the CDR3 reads CASSLGQGYDEQYF. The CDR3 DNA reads TGTGCCAGCAGCTTAGGTCAGGGGTACGACGAGCAGTACTTC.

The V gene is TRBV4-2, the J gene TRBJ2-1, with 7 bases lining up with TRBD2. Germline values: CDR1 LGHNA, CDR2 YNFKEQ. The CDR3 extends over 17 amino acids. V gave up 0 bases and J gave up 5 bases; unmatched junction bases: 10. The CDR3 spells CASSQDHRLAADNEQFF. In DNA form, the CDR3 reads TGTGCCAGCAGCCAAGATCACAGACTAGCAGCGGACAATGAGCAGTTCTTC.

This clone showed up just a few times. In DNA, the CDR3 is TGTGCCATCAGCGGGAGGGCCGGCAATGAGCAGTTCTTC. Translation gives CAISGRAGNEQFF. J is TRBJ2-1 and V is TRBV10-3, with TRBD2 matching over 8 bases. The CDR3 extends over 13 amino acids. V lost 6 bases to trimming and J lost 6 bases; unmatched junction nucleotides: 4. Germline V gene lookup returns CDR1 ENHRY and CDR2 SYGVKD.

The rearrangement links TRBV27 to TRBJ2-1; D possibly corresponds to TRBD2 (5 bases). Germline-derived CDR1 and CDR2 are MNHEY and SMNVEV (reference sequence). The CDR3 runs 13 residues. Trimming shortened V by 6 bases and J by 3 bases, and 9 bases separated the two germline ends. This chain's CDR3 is CASRDSRYNEQFF. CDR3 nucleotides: TGTGCCAGCAGGGACTCCCGCTACAATGAGCAGTTCTTC.

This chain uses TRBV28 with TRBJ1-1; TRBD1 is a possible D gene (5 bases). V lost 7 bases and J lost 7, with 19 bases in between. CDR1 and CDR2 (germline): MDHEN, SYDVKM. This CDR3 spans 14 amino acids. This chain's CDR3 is CASTEHGRVNEAFF. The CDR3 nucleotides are TGTGCCAGCACCGAACACGGCAGGGTAAATGAAGCTTTCTTT.

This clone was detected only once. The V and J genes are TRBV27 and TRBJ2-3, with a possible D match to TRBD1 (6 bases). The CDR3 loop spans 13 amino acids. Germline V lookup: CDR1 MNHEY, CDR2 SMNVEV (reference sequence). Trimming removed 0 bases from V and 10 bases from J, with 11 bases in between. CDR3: CASSLSQGFAQYF. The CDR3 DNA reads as TGTGCCAGCAGTTTATCGCAGGGGTTCGCGCAGTATTTT.

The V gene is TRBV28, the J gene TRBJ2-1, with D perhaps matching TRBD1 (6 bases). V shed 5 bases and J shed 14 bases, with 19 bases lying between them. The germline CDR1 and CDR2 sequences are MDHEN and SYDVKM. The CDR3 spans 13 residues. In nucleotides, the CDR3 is TGTGCCAGCAGTCCCCCCTCTGGGGGCGGTAAGTTCTTC. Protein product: CASSPPSGGGKFF. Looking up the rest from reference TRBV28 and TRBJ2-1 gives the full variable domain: DVKVTQSSRYLVKRTGEKVFLECVQDMDHENMFWYRQDPGLGLRLIYFSYDVKMKEKGDIPEGYSVSREKKERFSLILESASTNQTSMYLCASSPPSGGGKFFGPGTRLTVL.